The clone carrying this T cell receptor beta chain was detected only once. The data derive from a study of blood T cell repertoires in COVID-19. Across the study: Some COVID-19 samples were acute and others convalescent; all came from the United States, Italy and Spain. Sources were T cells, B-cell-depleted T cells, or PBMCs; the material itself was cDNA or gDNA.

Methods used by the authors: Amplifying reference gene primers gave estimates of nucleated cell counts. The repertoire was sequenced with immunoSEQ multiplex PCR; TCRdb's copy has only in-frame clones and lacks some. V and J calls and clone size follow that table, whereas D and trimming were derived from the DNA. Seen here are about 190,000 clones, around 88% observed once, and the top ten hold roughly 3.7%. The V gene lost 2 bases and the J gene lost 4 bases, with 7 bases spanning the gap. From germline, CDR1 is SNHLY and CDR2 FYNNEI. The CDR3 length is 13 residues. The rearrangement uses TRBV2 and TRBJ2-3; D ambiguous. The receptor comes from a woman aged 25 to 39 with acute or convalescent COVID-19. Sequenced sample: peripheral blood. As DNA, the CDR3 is TGTGCCAGCAGTGAATTCTTCGCAGATACGCAGTATTTT. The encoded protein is CASSEFFADTQYF.